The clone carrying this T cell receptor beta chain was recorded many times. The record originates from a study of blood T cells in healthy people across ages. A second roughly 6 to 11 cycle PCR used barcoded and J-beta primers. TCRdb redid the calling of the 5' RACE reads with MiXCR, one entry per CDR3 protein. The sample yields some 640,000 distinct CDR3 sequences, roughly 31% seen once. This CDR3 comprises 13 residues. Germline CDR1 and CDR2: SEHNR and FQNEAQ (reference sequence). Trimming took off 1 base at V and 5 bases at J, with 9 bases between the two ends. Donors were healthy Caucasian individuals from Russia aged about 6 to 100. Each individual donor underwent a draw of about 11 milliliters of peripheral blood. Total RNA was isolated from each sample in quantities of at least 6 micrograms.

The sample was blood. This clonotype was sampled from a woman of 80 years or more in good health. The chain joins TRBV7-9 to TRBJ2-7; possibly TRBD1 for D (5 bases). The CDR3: CASSLEGAHEQYF. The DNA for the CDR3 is TGTGCCAGCAGCTTAGAAGGGGCCCACGAGCAGTACTTC.